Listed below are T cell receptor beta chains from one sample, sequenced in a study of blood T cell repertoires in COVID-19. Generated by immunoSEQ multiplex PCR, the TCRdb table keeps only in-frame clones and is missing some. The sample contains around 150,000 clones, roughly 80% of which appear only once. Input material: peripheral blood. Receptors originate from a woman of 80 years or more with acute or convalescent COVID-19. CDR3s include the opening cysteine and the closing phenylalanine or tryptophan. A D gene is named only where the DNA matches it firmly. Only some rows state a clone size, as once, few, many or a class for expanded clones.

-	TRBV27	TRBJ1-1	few	TGTGCCAGCCTGGGCCGGTTGGGGAACACTGAAGCTTTCTTT	CASLGRLGNTEAFF
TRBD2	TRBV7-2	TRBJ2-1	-	TGTGCCAGCAGCCAACGGGGGGACCCATACAATGAGCAGTTCTTC	CASSQRGDPYNEQFF
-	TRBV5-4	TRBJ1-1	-	TGTGCCAGCAGTAATCCTGCCACACAGAACACTGAAGCTTTCTTT	CASSNPATQNTEAFF
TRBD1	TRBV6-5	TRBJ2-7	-	TGTGCCAGCAGTTACTCCGGGACAGGGATCACCTACGAGCAGTACTTC	CASSYSGTGITYEQYF
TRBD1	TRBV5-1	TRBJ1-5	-	TGCGCCAGCAGCTTCCCGGGACAGGGGGCTGGGAGGCCCCAGCATTTT	CASSFPGQGAGRPQHF
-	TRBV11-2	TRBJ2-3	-	TGTGCCAGCAGGAATGACCACGGGTTCGATACGCAGTATTTT	CASRNDHGFDTQYF
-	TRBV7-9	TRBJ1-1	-	TGTGCCAGCAGCGCCCTGAGGGACACTGAAGCTTTCTTT	CASSALRDTEAFF
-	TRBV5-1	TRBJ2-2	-	TGCGCCAGCAGCTTAACGGACACCGGGGAGCTGTTTTTT	CASSLTDTGELFF
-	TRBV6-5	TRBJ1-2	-	TGTGCCAGCAGTTACTCGTGGCAGAACTACGGCTACACCTTC	CASSYSWQNYGYTF
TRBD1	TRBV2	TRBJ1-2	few	TGTGCCAGAGAAGGGTCTACAGGGGGCCTTATCTATGGCTACACCTTC	CAREGSTGGLIYGYTF
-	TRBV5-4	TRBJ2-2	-	TGTGCCAGCAGCCTACAGGACGCGAACACCGGGGAGCTGTTTTTT	CASSLQDANTGELFF
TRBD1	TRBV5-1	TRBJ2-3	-	TGCGCCAGCAGCCTGAAACTAACAGGGGGGATCACAGATACGCAGTATTTT	CASSLKLTGGITDTQYF
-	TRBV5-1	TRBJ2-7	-	TGCGCCAGCAGCCCCCGGGGGATTTCCTACGAGCAGTACTTC	CASSPRGISYEQYF
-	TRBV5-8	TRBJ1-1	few	TGTGCCAGCAGCCCCAGGCGGGGAGCGAACACTGAAGCTTTCTTT	CASSPRRGANTEAFF
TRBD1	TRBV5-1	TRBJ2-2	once	TGCGCCAGCAGCCCTAACCCGGGACAGGGTTGGGAGCTGTTTTTT	CASSPNPGQGWELFF
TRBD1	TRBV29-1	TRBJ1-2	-	TGCAGCTTCGATGAGACAGGGGTCTATGGCTACACCTTC	CSFDETGVYGYTF
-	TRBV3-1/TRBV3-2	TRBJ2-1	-	TGTGCCAGCAGCCAAAGGCCGGGAAACTACAATGAGCAGTTCTTC	CASSQRPGNYNEQFF
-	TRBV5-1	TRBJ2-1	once	TGCGCCAGCAGCCCTGGACAGTCCTACAATGAGCAGTTCTTC	CASSPGQSYNEQFF
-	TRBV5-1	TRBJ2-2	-	TGCGCCAGCAGCCTTATGACAGATCCCGGGGAGCTGTTTTTT	CASSLMTDPGELFF
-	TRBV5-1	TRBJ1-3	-	TGCGCCAGCAGCTTGGAACAGGCCGTGCTCTCTGGAAACACCATATATTTT	CASSLEQAVLSGNTIYF
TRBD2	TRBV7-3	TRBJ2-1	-	TGTGCCAGCAGCTTACAAGCGGGAGGGCCCTACAATGAGCAGTTCTTC	CASSLQAGGPYNEQFF
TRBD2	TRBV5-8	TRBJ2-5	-	TGTGCCAGCAGTGTGACTAGCCTGTACCAAGAGACCCAGTACTTC	CASSVTSLYQETQYF
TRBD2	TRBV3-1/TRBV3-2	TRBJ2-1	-	TGTGCCAGCAGCCAAGATCTACCGGGGGGTGTAAATGAGCAGTTCTTC	CASSQDLPGGVNEQFF
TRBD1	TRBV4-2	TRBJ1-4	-	TGTGCCAGCAGCCATAAGGACAGGGTTTCTGAAAAACTGTTTTTT	CASSHKDRVSEKLFF
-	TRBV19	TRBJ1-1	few	TGTGCCAGTACCTGGAGCCGGGACACCGTGAACACTGAAGCTTTCTTT	CASTWSRDTVNTEAFF
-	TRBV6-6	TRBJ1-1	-	TGTGCCAGCAGTTACGAACGGGGGGACACTGAAGCTTTCTTT	CASSYERGDTEAFF
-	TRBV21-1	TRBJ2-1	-	TGTGCCAGCAGCAAAGACCAACTGCGGCGATACAATGAGCAGTTCTTC	CASSKDQLRRYNEQFF
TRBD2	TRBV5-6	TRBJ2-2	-	TGTGCCAGCAGCCCCGGGACTAGTAAAAAATTTGCCCTTCCCGGGGAGCTGTTTTTT	CASSPGTSKKFALPGELFF
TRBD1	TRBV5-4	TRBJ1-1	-	TGTGCCAGCAGCCCGGACAGGGGAAAGACTGAAGCTTTCTTT	CASSPDRGKTEAFF
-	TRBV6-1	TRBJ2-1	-	TGTGCCAGCAGTGAACTGGCAGGGCTCTACAATGAGCAGTTCTTC	CASSELAGLYNEQFF
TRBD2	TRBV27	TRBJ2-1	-	TGTGCCAGCACCCGTAAAATGGGACTAGCGGGAGGGAGCTCCTACAATGAGCAGTTCTTC	CASTRKMGLAGGSSYNEQFF
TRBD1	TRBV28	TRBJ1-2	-	TGTGCCAGCAGTTCTTCCGGGACAGGCTTACATGGCTACACCTTC	CASSSSGTGLHGYTF
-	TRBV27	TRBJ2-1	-	TGTGCCAGCAGTCCGCAAGCGAGGGAACCTGAGCAGTTCTTC	CASSPQAREPEQFF
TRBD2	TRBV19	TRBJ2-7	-	TGTGCCAGTAGTATTGCCGTGGCGGGAGGGCCCTACGAGCAGTACTTC	CASSIAVAGGPYEQYF
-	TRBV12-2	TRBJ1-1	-	TGTGCAAGTCGCTTAAGGGGCGTCAACACTGAAGCTTTCTTT	CASRLRGVNTEAFF
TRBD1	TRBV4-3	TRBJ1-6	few	TGCGCCAGCAGCCCTCAACCGACCCGGGGGACAGGACTAAATTCACCCCTCCACTTT	CASSPQPTRGTGLNSPLHF
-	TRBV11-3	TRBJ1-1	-	TGTGCCAGCAGCTTAAACCATGAGCGGGATGCTTTCTTT	CASSLNHERDAFF
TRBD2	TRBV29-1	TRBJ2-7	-	TGCAGCGTTGAAGGTTCCGCGACTAGCGGGCTTCAGTACTTC	CSVEGSATSGLQYF
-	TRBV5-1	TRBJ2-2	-	TGCGCCAGCAGCTTGGTGGGGGGTACCGGGGAGCTGTTTTTT	CASSLVGGTGELFF
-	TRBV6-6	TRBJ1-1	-	TGTGCCAGCAGTTATGGGGGGGTCCTGGAAGCTTTCTTT	CASSYGGVLEAFF
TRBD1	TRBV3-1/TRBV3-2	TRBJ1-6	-	TGTGCCAGCAGCCAAAAAAGGGACAGCTATTCACCCCTCCACTTT	CASSQKRDSYSPLHF
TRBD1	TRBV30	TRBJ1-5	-	TGTGCCTGGAGTACGGGACAGTATAGCAATCAGCCCCAGCATTTT	CAWSTGQYSNQPQHF
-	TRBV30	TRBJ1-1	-	TGTGCCTCACGCGAGGGGAACACTGAAGCTTTCTTT	CASREGNTEAFF
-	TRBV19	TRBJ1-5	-	TGTGCCAGTAGTCAGGGGTTCGGTCAGCCCCAGCATTTT	CASSQGFGQPQHF
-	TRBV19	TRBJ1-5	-	TGTGCCAGTAGTATAAGGTCTGGGGGGAGCAATCAGCCCCAGCATTTT	CASSIRSGGSNQPQHF
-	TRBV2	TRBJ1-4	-	TGTGCCAGCAGTGAAGCCAAAGGACAGAATGAAAAACTGTTTTTT	CASSEAKGQNEKLFF
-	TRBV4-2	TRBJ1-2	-	TGTGCCAGCAGCCAAGACGTTTCGGTAACAGAGAGAGTCTATGGCTACACCTTC	CASSQDVSVTERVYGYTF
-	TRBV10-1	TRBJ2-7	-	TGCGCCAGCAGTGATGCCCCTTCTACGAAGCAGTACTTC	CASSDAPSTKQYF
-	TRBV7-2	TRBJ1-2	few	TGTGCCAGCAGTTTAGGAGAGGGGGTAGGAGGATATGGCTACACCTTC	CASSLGEGVGGYGYTF
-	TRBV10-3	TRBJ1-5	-	TGTGCCATCAGTGAGTCGAGATTCCAGCCCCAGCATTTT	CAISESRFQPQHF
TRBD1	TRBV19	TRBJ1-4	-	TGTGCCAGTAGTTCGAGACAGGGGGGATACGAAAAACTGTTTTTT	CASSSRQGGYEKLFF
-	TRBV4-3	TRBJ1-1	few	TGCGCCAGCAGCCAAGGGAGAAACACTGAAGCTTTCTTT	CASSQGRNTEAFF
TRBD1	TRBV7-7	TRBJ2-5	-	TGTGCCAGCAGCACAGGGGGCGGTGAGACCCAGTACTTC	CASSTGGGETQYF
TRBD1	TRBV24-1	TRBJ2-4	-	TGTGCCACCAGTGACGACGCCCAGGGGGACACCAAAAACATTCAGTACTTC	CATSDDAQGDTKNIQYF
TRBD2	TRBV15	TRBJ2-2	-	TGTGCCACCAGACCGGGAGGCGCGAACACCGGGGAGCTGTTTTTT	CATRPGGANTGELFF
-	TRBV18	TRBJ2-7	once	TGTGCCAGCTCACCACCATCCCCTCGGTACGAGCAGTACTTC	CASSPPSPRYEQYF
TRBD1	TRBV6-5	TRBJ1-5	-	TGTGCCAGCAGTACGACGGACAGGGCGGTTCAGCCCCAGCATTTT	CASSTTDRAVQPQHF
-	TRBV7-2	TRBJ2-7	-	TGTGCCAGCAGCCCAGTCATCTCCTACGAGCAGTACTTC	CASSPVISYEQYF
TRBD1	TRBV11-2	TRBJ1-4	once	TGTGCCAGCAGCTCCCCAATCGGACAGGGGGGCTGGGCTAATGAAAAACTGTTTTTT	CASSSPIGQGGWANEKLFF